The clone carrying this T cell receptor beta chain was seen many times. The antigen remains unidentified. This record belongs to a study of T cells after yellow fever vaccination. Study findings and constraints: Weaker overall, the secondary response nonetheless peaked faster (day 5 versus 15). Clonotypes shared by both compartments, CD4 and CD8, made up a small share. A large majority of primary-vaccination clones showed up again after the booster (roughly 96% CD4, about 87% CD8). Within FACS-sorted repertoires, abundant clonotypes contaminating from the bulk population could be present.

MiXCR, applied by TCRdb to the 5' RACE reads, yields one record per CDR3 protein. The sample contains roughly 400,000 distinct CDR3 sequences, under 20% of which appear only once. Source: PBMCs, taken before the yellow fever booster vaccination. The receptor's source is a man in his late teens or twenties who received the YFV17D yellow fever vaccine.

CDR3 sequence (DNA): TGTGCCAGCAGCCCGGAAGGCACAGATACGCAGTATTTT. As protein: CASSPEGTDTQYF. The rearrangement uses TRBV7-9 and TRBJ2-3; D is uncertain. V was cut by 5 bases and J by 1 base, with 7 bases left in between. Germline V CDR1 and CDR2: SEHNR, FQNEAQ (reference sequence). This CDR3 region has 13 residues. The full variable domain, in which reference TRBV7-9 and TRBJ2-3 provide the parts outside the CDR3, is DTGVSQNPRHKITKRGQNVTFRCDPISEHNRLYWYRQTLGQGPEFLTYFQNEAQLEKSRLLSDRFSAERPKGSFSTLEIQRTEQGDSAMYLCASSPEGTDTQYFGPGTRLTVL.